Listed below are T cell receptor beta chains from one sample, sequenced in a study of T cell responses to AZD1222 COVID-19 vaccine. TCRdb's copy holds only in-frame clones and misses some; the assay was immunoSEQ multiplex PCR. Seen here are roughly 160,000 clones, approximately 90% observed once, and the top ten hold roughly 1.6%. Sample: peripheral blood, taken on day 0 of AZD1222 vaccination. The receptors here all came from an adult in good health. Both conserved end residues are part of each CDR3. D genes are given only for firm matches. Rows may omit the clone size; those that give it use once, few, many or a size class.

j_call v_call clone_size d_call cdr3_nt cdr3_aa
TRBJ2-7 TRBV4-1 . TRBD1 TGCGCCAGCAGCCAAGGTTCACCCCGCACGGCGACAGGGCTAAAGGGCGAGCAGTACTTC CASSQGSPRTATGLKGEQYF
TRBJ1-4 TRBV5-5 . TRBD1 TGTGCCAGCAGCTTGAGGGGGACAGAGACTGAAAAACTGTTTTTT CASSLRGTETEKLFF
TRBJ1-5 TRBV27 . . TGTGCCAGCAGCCCGAACGGGGGAATCAATCAGCCCCAGCATTTT CASSPNGGINQPQHF
TRBJ1-4 TRBV11-3 . TRBD1 TGTGCCAGCAGCTTACAAGGGGGCGCAGATAATGAAAAACTGTTTTTT CASSLQGGADNEKLFF
TRBJ1-1 TRBV30 . . TGTGCCTGGATACGTGTAACTGGATTCCCGGACACTGAAGCTTTCTTT CAWIRVTGFPDTEAFF
TRBJ1-5 TRBV6-5 . . TGTGCCAGCAGTTACTCCGGACAGAAAAGTCAGCCCCAGCATTTT CASSYSGQKSQPQHF
TRBJ2-7 TRBV18 . . TGTGCCAGCTCACCGCCCGGGTACGTTGACGAGCAGTACTTC CASSPPGYVDEQYF
TRBJ1-3 TRBV5-1 . . TGCGCCAGCAGCCCGACCCCCCTTAGACAGCGGTACTCTGGAAACACCATATATTTT CASSPTPLRQRYSGNTIYF
TRBJ1-5 TRBV29-1 . . TGCAGCGCCCGGGACATTGATCAGCCCCAGCATTTT CSARDIDQPQHF
TRBJ1-5 TRBV28 once TRBD1 TGTGCCAGCAGGTCAGGGGGAGGCAATCAGCCCCAGCATTTT CASRSGGGNQPQHF
TRBJ1-3 TRBV2 . TRBD1 TGTGCCAGCAACCAGGACAGGGGCGCTGGAAACACCATATATTTT CASNQDRGAGNTIYF
TRBJ1-1 TRBV24-1 . . TGTGCCACCAGTGATGGTCACCCTGAAGCTTTCTTT CATSDGHPEAFF
TRBJ2-3 TRBV6-6 . . TGTGCCAGCAGTAACCGGGGCCCAGATACGCAGTATTTT CASSNRGPDTQYF
TRBJ1-3 TRBV5-1 . TRBD1 TGCGCCAGCGCCCGGGACAGGGTCGCTGGAAACACCATATATTTT CASARDRVAGNTIYF
TRBJ2-1 TRBV24-1 . TRBD2 TGTGCCACCAGCGCTAGCGGGGGGCCATACTACAATGAGCAGTTCTTC CATSASGGPYYNEQFF
TRBJ2-3 TRBV4-3 . . TGCGCCAGCAGCCGAGACCGGGACGTGGGGACAGATACGCAGTATTTT CASSRDRDVGTDTQYF
TRBJ2-7 TRBV5-1 once . TGCGCCAACCGCCATCCGGGCCGATACCCTATCGAGCAGTACTTC CANRHPGRYPIEQYF
TRBJ1-6 TRBV6-5 once . TGTGCCAGCAGTTACTATCCCCGAGGGGGGGATTCACCCCTCCACTTT CASSYYPRGGDSPLHF
TRBJ1-6 TRBV28 . . TGTGCCAGCAGCCGGGCCAAAAATTCACCCCTCCACTTT CASSRAKNSPLHF
TRBJ2-1 TRBV5-5 . TRBD1 TGTGCCAGCAGCTCGACAGGGTTTGAGCAGTTCTTC CASSSTGFEQFF
TRBJ2-2 TRBV7-2 . . TGTGCCAGCAGCTTAGCGCTGGCAGGGCATACCGGGGAGCTGTTTTTT CASSLALAGHTGELFF